These 10 T cell receptor beta chains came from one sample sequenced in a study of blood T cell repertoires in COVID-19. The method was immunoSEQ multiplex PCR; TCRdb's version includes in-frame clones alone and lacks a portion of them. Here the sample spans 200,000 to 300,000 clones, around 87% being singletons. Sample: peripheral blood. The source is a woman between 40 and 55 years old who had recovered from COVID-19.

The chain recombines TRBV12-5 with TRBJ2-7; TRBD2 is a possible D gene (5 bases). Trimming shortened V by 1 base and J by 3 bases, and 16 bases separated the two germline ends. The CDR3 has 16 residues. In germline, CDR1 is LGHNT, CDR2 FRNRAP. The CDR3 DNA follows: TGTGCTAGTGGTTTGGCCCGAGGAAAGCGGAACTACGAGCAGTACTTC. Amino acid sequence: CASGLARGKRNYEQYF. The full variable domain, in which reference TRBV12-5 and TRBJ2-7 provide the parts outside the CDR3, is DARVTQTPRHKVTEMGQEVTMRCQPILGHNTVFWYRQTMMQGLELLAYFRNRAPLDDSGMPKDRFSAEMPDATLATLKIQPSEPRDSAVYFCASGLARGKRNYEQYFGPGTRLTVT.

The chain recombines TRBV4-3 with TRBJ1-6, with D unclear. Germline lookup yields CDR1 LGHNA and CDR2 YSLEER. The CDR3 runs 15 residues. The V end lost 1 base, the J end lost 11 bases, and 15 bases lay between the germline ends. The CDR3: CASSQATAAQTPLHF. The CDR3 nucleotides read TGCGCCAGCAGCCAAGCCACAGCGGCCCAGACACCCCTCCACTTT.

This CDR3 is CASSSAGTSVNEQFF. CDR3 nucleotides: TGTGCCAGCAGCTCCGCCGGGACTAGCGTCAATGAGCAGTTCTTC. This chain connects TRBV9 to TRBJ2-1; 10 bases align to TRBD2. The ends lost 4 bases at V and 6 bases at J; junction bases unmatched: 7. Germline values: CDR1 SGDLS, CDR2 YYNGEE. The CDR3 runs 15 residues.

This clone was counted only a few times. V usage is TRBV12-5 and J usage is TRBJ2-1; TRBD1 agrees at 7 bases. This CDR3 has 15 amino acids. Per germline, CDR1 LGHNT and CDR2 FRNRAP. The ends lost 3 bases at V and 7 bases at J; junction bases unmatched: 9. The CDR3 bases are TGTGCTAGTGGTTTCGTTCAGGGGGACCCTAATGAGCAGTTCTTC. Translation: CASGFVQGDPNEQFF.

This chain links TRBV6-1 with TRBJ1-5; a possible D gene is TRBD1 (6 bases). Germline V gives CDR1 MNHNS, CDR2 SASEGT. V shed 0 bases and J shed 2 bases, with 8 bases lying between them. The CDR3 spans 15 residues. The CDR3 nucleotides are TGTGCCAGCAGTGAAGCGCCAGGGGGCAATCAGCCCCAGCATTTT. Its translation is CASSEAPGGNQPQHF.

J is TRBJ2-1 and V is TRBV6-5; D unresolved. CDR3 length: 13 residues. Trimming pared 0 bases from V and 5 bases from J, leaving 5 bases between. Germline CDR1 reads MNHEY; CDR2 reads SVGAGI. The CDR3 region is CASSYSSHNEQFF. DNA for the CDR3: TGTGCCAGCAGTTACTCGTCTCACAATGAGCAGTTCTTC.

This chain uses TRBV5-1 with TRBJ2-7, with D perhaps matching TRBD2 (5 bases). The CDR3 runs 11 residues. Germline-derived CDR1 and CDR2 are SGHRS and YFSETQ. V lost 4 bases and J lost 6, with 8 bases in between. The CDR3 spells CASSGGAEQYF. CDR3 in DNA: TGCGCCAGCAGCGGAGGAGCCGAGCAGTACTTC.

V and J are TRBV2 and TRBJ1-1; tentative D call: TRBD1 (6 bases). Trimming removed 3 bases from V and 5 bases from J, with 10 bases in between. The CDR3 contains 13 residues. Germline CDR1 SNHLY, CDR2 FYNNEI. The CDR3 sequence: CASSEGQGTEAFF. Written as DNA, the CDR3 is TGTGCCAGCAGTGAGGGGCAGGGGACTGAAGCTTTCTTT.

V and J are TRBV9 and TRBJ2-5; D remains unclear. The CDR3 is 14 residues long. V was pared by 0 bases and J by 5 bases, with 11 bases between. The V gene's germline CDR1 is SGDLS and CDR2 YYNGEE. CDR3 nucleotides: TGTGCCAGCAGCGTAGGGTTCGGGTTGGAGACCCAGTACTTC. This encodes CASSVGFGLETQYF.

The chain combines TRBV5-1 with TRBJ1-1; tentatively, D is TRBD1 (6 bases). Germline loops: CDR1 SGHRS, CDR2 YFSETQ. The CDR3 loop spans 14 amino acids. Trimming took 1 base from V and 3 from J, leaving 10 bases between them. Here the CDR3 reads CASSLLAGDTEAFF. As DNA, the CDR3 is TGCGCCAGCAGCTTGTTGGCAGGGGACACTGAAGCTTTCTTT.